The sequence of this T cell receptor beta chain was determined in a study of blood T cell repertoires in COVID-19. Overall study: PBMCs, B-cell-depleted T cells, or T cells were the source of the cDNA or gDNA that made up the material.

In the original workflow: Amplification from reference gene primers served as the basis for estimated nucleated cell counts. TCRdb keeps only in-frame clones here, not all; method: immunoSEQ multiplex PCR. The DNA gave D and trimming, while V, J and clone size come from that table. This sample has about 260,000 clones, with around 84% found just once. The V segment lost 0 bases and the J segment 5 bases; nucleotides outside the gene matches: 1. CDR1 and CDR2 from the germline V gene are SGHRS and YFSETQ. The CDR3 sequence is 15 residues long. This TCR was sampled from a woman aged 40 to 50 who had recovered from COVID-19. V is TRBV5-1 and J is TRBJ2-3, with 12 bases lining up with TRBD2. The specimen was peripheral blood. CDR3 region: CASSLASGGEDTQYF. The CDR3 nucleotides read TGCGCCAGCAGCTTGGCTAGCGGGGGGGAAGATACGCAGTATTTT.